The rows below give T cell receptor beta chains drawn from one sample of a study of shared clonotypes between healthy human individuals. TCRdb keeps only in-frame clones here, not all; method: immunoSEQ multiplex PCR. The sample records 90,000 to 130,000 clones, around 65% being singletons. The sample was memory CD8+ T cells sorted from blood. These receptors originate from a woman aged 30 to 39 in good health. CDR3s include the opening cysteine and the closing phenylalanine or tryptophan. Fields, in order: V gene, D gene, J gene, clone size, CDR3 protein, CDR3 DNA. D genes are given only for firm matches. Clone size, where shown, is once, few, many, or a class for clones that have expanded.

V: TRBV15
D: .
J: TRBJ2-1
size: few
CDR3: CATSRLPLVPGEQFF
DNA: TGTGCCACCAGCAGATTGCCCCTCGTCCCCGGGGAGCAGTTCTTC

V: TRBV7-9
D: .
J: TRBJ1-1
size: .
CDR3: CASSPAGGPTEAFF
DNA: TGTGCCAGCAGCCCAGCGGGGGGCCCAACTGAAGCTTTCTTT

V: TRBV25-1
D: .
J: TRBJ2-1
size: .
CDR3: CASSELGIRAYNEQFF
DNA: TGTGCCAGCAGTGAATTGGGGATAAGGGCCTACAATGAGCAGTTCTTC

V: TRBV4-2
D: .
J: TRBJ2-1
size: .
CDR3: CASSQDGQGGVDEQFF
DNA: TGTGCCAGCAGCCAAGATGGCCAGGGGGGGGTCGATGAGCAGTTCTTC

V: TRBV5-1
D: .
J: TRBJ2-7
size: .
CDR3: CASSLPGAPPYEQYF
DNA: TGCGCCAGCAGCTTACCAGGGGCTCCCCCCTACGAGCAGTACTTC

V: TRBV19
D: .
J: TRBJ1-1
size: .
CDR3: CATGRTLNTEAFF
DNA: TGTGCCACCGGTAGGACACTGAACACTGAAGCTTTCTTT

V: TRBV5-1
D: .
J: TRBJ2-5
size: .
CDR3: CASSLEVSTQETQYF
DNA: TGCGCCAGCAGCTTGGAGGTGTCAACCCAAGAGACCCAGTACTTC

V: TRBV19
D: TRBD2
J: TRBJ2-7
size: .
CDR3: CASSETSGYYEQYF
DNA: TGTGCCAGTAGCGAGACTAGCGGTTACTACGAGCAGTACTTC

V: TRBV6-6
D: .
J: TRBJ2-7
size: many
CDR3: CATGKSYEQYF
DNA: TGTGCAACCGGGAAGAGCTACGAGCAGTACTTC

V: TRBV6-4
D: TRBD2
J: TRBJ2-1
size: .
CDR3: CASSRTSGSSDEQFF
DNA: TGTGCCAGCAGCCGGACTAGCGGGAGTTCTGACGAGCAGTTCTTC

V: TRBV19
D: .
J: TRBJ1-5
size: .
CDR3: CASSIGRTKGNQPQHF
DNA: TGTGCCAGTAGTATAGGGCGCACCAAGGGCAATCAGCCCCAGCATTTT

V: TRBV27
D: TRBD1
J: TRBJ2-1
size: .
CDR3: CASSLRDREKNEQFF
DNA: TGTGCCAGCAGTTTACGGGACAGGGAAAAGAATGAGCAGTTCTTC

V: TRBV6-1
D: TRBD2
J: TRBJ2-3
size: .
CDR3: CASSLTSGTTDTQYF
DNA: TGTGCCAGCAGTCTTACTAGCGGCACCACAGATACGCAGTATTTT

V: TRBV7-3
D: .
J: TRBJ1-2
size: few
CDR3: CASSLDGQLGYTF
DNA: TGTGCCAGCAGCTTAGACGGACAGCTCGGCTACACCTTC

V: TRBV6-5
D: .
J: TRBJ2-7
size: .
CDR3: CASSGKASSYEQYF
DNA: TGTGCCAGCTCTGGAAAGGCGAGCTCCTACGAGCAGTACTTC

V: TRBV9
D: .
J: TRBJ1-5
size: .
CDR3: CASSDPLGRQHF
DNA: TGTGCCAGCAGCGACCCCCTGGGGCGCCAGCATTTT

V: TRBV4-2
D: .
J: TRBJ2-5
size: .
CDR3: CASSQDERKTQYF
DNA: TGTGCCAGCAGCCAAGATGAGAGGAAGACCCAGTACTTC

V: TRBV27
D: TRBD1
J: TRBJ2-7
size: .
CDR3: CASMGTAYEQYF
DNA: TGTGCCAGCATGGGGACAGCTTACGAGCAGTACTTC

V: TRBV11-2
D: TRBD2
J: TRBJ2-7
size: .
CDR3: CASSLTSGRTYEQYF
DNA: TGTGCCAGCAGCTTAACTAGCGGGAGGACATACGAGCAGTACTTC

V: TRBV16
D: TRBD1
J: TRBJ2-7
size: .
CDR3: CASSQSGQDEQYF
DNA: TGTGCCAGCAGCCAATCGGGACAGGACGAGCAGTACTTC

V: TRBV9
D: TRBD1
J: TRBJ2-7
size: .
CDR3: CASSPRPGQRVGEQYF
DNA: TGTGCCAGCAGCCCCCGACCGGGACAGAGGGTAGGCGAGCAGTACTTC

V: TRBV5-1
D: .
J: TRBJ2-7
size: few
CDR3: CASSEQGYGGEQYF
DNA: TGCGCCAGCAGCGAACAGGGCTATGGGGGCGAGCAGTACTTC

V: TRBV6-6
D: .
J: TRBJ1-2
size: .
CDR3: CASRPSVRATNYGYTF
DNA: TGTGCCAGCAGACCTAGCGTAAGGGCAACTAACTATGGCTACACCTTC

V: TRBV28
D: .
J: TRBJ1-5
size: .
CDR3: CASSPIDRDNQPQHF
DNA: TGTGCCAGCAGCCCTATTGACAGAGACAATCAGCCCCAGCATTTT

V: TRBV27
D: TRBD1
J: TRBJ1-4
size: few
CDR3: CASITGGGEKLFF
DNA: TGTGCCAGCATAACAGGGGGAGGTGAAAAACTGTTTTTT

V: TRBV6-5
D: TRBD2
J: TRBJ2-1
size: .
CDR3: CASSRTSGRAPFF
DNA: TGTGCCAGCAGCCGTACTAGCGGGAGGGCCCCGTTCTTC

V: TRBV7-9
D: .
J: TRBJ2-3
size: .
CDR3: CASRMTDTQYF
DNA: TGTGCCAGCAGAATGACAGATACGCAGTATTTT

V: TRBV28
D: TRBD1
J: TRBJ1-5
size: few
CDR3: CASRLRRDRGNQPQHF
DNA: TGTGCCAGCAGGCTAAGGCGGGACAGGGGCAATCAGCCCCAGCATTTT

V: TRBV6-5
D: TRBD2
J: TRBJ2-2
size: .
CDR3: CASSLGTSDTGELFF
DNA: TGTGCCAGCAGTCTCGGGACTAGCGACACCGGGGAGCTGTTTTTT

V: TRBV11-2
D: .
J: TRBJ2-6
size: once
CDR3: CASSVEWWQESSGANVLTF
DNA: TGTGCCAGCAGCGTAGAGTGGTGGCAGGAGAGCTCTGGGGCCAACGTCCTGACTTTC

V: TRBV25-1
D: .
J: TRBJ2-1
size: .
CDR3: CASSESGRLGHNEQFF
DNA: TGTGCCAGCAGTGAATCGGGCCGATTAGGCCACAATGAGCAGTTCTTC

V: TRBV6-4
D: TRBD1
J: TRBJ2-2
size: many
CDR3: CASGDRDHGELFF
DNA: TGTGCCAGCGGGGACAGGGATCACGGGGAGCTGTTTTTT

V: TRBV14
D: .
J: TRBJ1-1
size: .
CDR3: CASSQDDGYDTEAFF
DNA: TGTGCCAGCAGCCAAGACGACGGATATGACACTGAAGCTTTCTTT

V: TRBV5-1
D: .
J: TRBJ1-1
size: .
CDR3: CASSFGIGENTEAFF
DNA: TGCGCCAGCAGCTTCGGAATCGGGGAGAACACTGAAGCTTTCTTT

V: TRBV29-1
D: TRBD1
J: TRBJ2-7
size: .
CDR3: CSVVNRGAYEQYF
DNA: TGCAGCGTTGTGAACAGGGGGGCCTACGAGCAGTACTTC

V: TRBV5-1
D: TRBD1
J: TRBJ2-7
size: .
CDR3: CASSHLRDSRHDEQYF
DNA: TGCGCCAGCAGCCACCTTAGGGACAGTCGACATGACGAGCAGTACTTC

V: TRBV5-1
D: TRBD2
J: TRBJ2-7
size: once
CDR3: CASSLRTSGTSALYEQYF
DNA: TGCGCCAGCAGCTTGCGGACTAGCGGGACCTCGGCCCTTTACGAGCAGTACTTC

V: TRBV7-9
D: .
J: TRBJ1-2
size: .
CDR3: CASSFLRFYGYTF
DNA: TGTGCCAGCAGCTTCCTCCGATTTTATGGCTACACCTTC

V: TRBV6-1
D: .
J: TRBJ2-3
size: .
CDR3: CASSVGPAEDTQYF
DNA: TGTGCCAGCAGTGTGGGACCTGCGGAAGATACGCAGTATTTT

V: TRBV28
D: TRBD1
J: TRBJ2-7
size: .
CDR3: CASRHRGLSYEQYF
DNA: TGTGCCAGCAGGCACAGGGGTCTCTCCTACGAGCAGTACTTC

V: TRBV4-1
D: .
J: TRBJ2-3
size: .
CDR3: CASSQDASLGATDTQYF
DNA: TGCGCCAGCAGCCAAGATGCGAGTTTAGGGGCGACAGATACGCAGTATTTT

V: TRBV28
D: .
J: TRBJ2-7
size: once
CDR3: CASTPGTGGEQYF
DNA: TGTGCCAGCACCCCAGGGACCGGAGGCGAGCAGTACTTC

V: TRBV6-1
D: TRBD2
J: TRBJ2-2
size: many
CDR3: CTSGRAGDTGELFF
DNA: TGCACCAGCGGGAGGGCCGGTGACACCGGGGAGCTGTTTTTT

V: TRBV28
D: .
J: TRBJ1-3
size: once
CDR3: CASSLSGSGNTIYF
DNA: TGTGCCAGCAGTTTATCAGGGTCTGGAAACACCATATATTTT

V: TRBV4-2
D: .
J: TRBJ1-1
size: .
CDR3: CASSQGQRNTEAFF
DNA: TGTGCCAGCAGCCAAGGGCAAAGGAACACTGAAGCTTTCTTT